These 10 T cell receptor beta chains were all obtained from the same sample, sequenced in a study of T cell responses to AZD1222 COVID-19 vaccine. Libraries were prepared by immunoSEQ multiplex PCR; TCRdb keeps only in-frame clonotypes and omits some of them. Of about 93,000 clones detected, 75% to 90% appear once; the ten largest clones hold 16%. The source was peripheral blood, collected on day 0 of AZD1222 vaccination. These receptors originate from an adult in good health.

The chain recombines TRBV12-3 or TRBV12-4 with TRBJ1-2; D gene uncertain. V was trimmed by 8 bases and J by 5 bases, leaving 15 bases between them. The CDR3 is 13 residues long. CDR3 in amino acids: CASALEWDYGYTF. The DNA for the CDR3 is TGTGCCAGCGCTCTCGAGTGGGATTATGGCTACACCTTC.

This chain uses TRBV28 with TRBJ2-6; D gene uncertain. Germline loops: CDR1 MDHEN, CDR2 SYDVKM. Trimming took 4 bases from V and 0 from J, leaving 10 bases between them. The CDR3 sequence is 16 residues long. The CDR3 DNA is TGTGCCAGCAGTTCCATTTTTGACTCTGGGGCCAACGTCCTGACTTTC. It translates to CASSSIFDSGANVLTF.

The chain couples TRBV7-2 to TRBJ2-7; a weak D match, TRBD1 (6 bases). Trimming stripped 6 bases from V and 12 bases from J, with 27 bases between. The CDR3 contains 15 residues. Germline values: CDR1 SGHTA, CDR2 FQGNSA. CDR3 DNA sequence: TGTGCCAGCAGACCGGGGCTGGGTGGGGGCGAAGTCCCGTACTTC. This translates into CASRPGLGGGEVPYF.

The chain employs TRBV7-8 and TRBJ2-7; D ambiguous. V was clipped by 4 bases and J by 2 bases, with 15 bases between them. CDR1 is SGHVS and CDR2 is FQNEAQ in the germline V gene. The CDR3 spans 15 residues. DNA of the CDR3: TGTGCCAGCAGCTCGCGTAGGGTTGGAACCTACGAGCAGTACTTC. Translation: CASSSRRVGTYEQYF.

V usage is TRBV7-2 and J usage is TRBJ2-5; no clear D gene. This CDR3 is 13 amino acids long. Per germline, CDR1 SGHTA and CDR2 FQGNSA. The ends were cut back, 5 bases at V and 1 base at J, with 8 bases in the middle. CDR3 sequence reads: CASSRATQETQYF. CDR3 in DNA: TGTGCCAGCAGCCGGGCCACCCAAGAGACCCAGTACTTC.

The chain carries TRBV15 and TRBJ2-1; a weak D match, TRBD2 (6 bases). The CDR3 has 13 residues. In germline, CDR1 is LNHNV, CDR2 YYDKDF (reference sequence). The V and J ends lost 5 bases and 12 bases respectively, with 17 bases between them. In nucleotides, the CDR3 is TGTGCCACCAGCGGAACTCCCGGGACTTTGCAGTTCTTC. Residues: CATSGTPGTLQFF.

V usage is TRBV30 and J usage is TRBJ1-2; D call uncertain. The CDR3 contains 13 residues. Germline lookup yields CDR1 GTSNPN and CDR2 SVGIG (reference sequence). Trimming pared 0 bases from V and 6 bases from J, leaving 11 bases between. The CDR3 DNA reads TGTGCCTGGAGTGTACTGGCAGGACATGGCTACACCTTC. Protein product: CAWSVLAGHGYTF.

The rearrangement joins TRBV5-4 to TRBJ2-7; 13 bases match TRBD2. CDR3 size: 16 residues. Germline V gene sequence: CDR1 SGHNT, CDR2 YYREEE (reference sequence). V shed 3 bases and J 2 bases; nucleotides not matched to a gene: 5. The CDR3 is CASSYWTSGSPYEQYF. CDR3 coding DNA: TGTGCCAGCAGCTACTGGACTAGCGGGAGCCCCTACGAGCAGTACTTC.

The chain combines TRBV18 with TRBJ2-2; D gene unclear. Per germline, CDR1 KGHSH and CDR2 LQKENI. The CDR3 consists of 16 residues. The V and J ends lost 2 bases and 0 bases respectively, with 10 bases between them. The CDR3 DNA follows: TGTGCCAGCTCACCAGGCATCCAATCGAACACCGGGGAGCTGTTTTTT. Translated, it gives CASSPGIQSNTGELFF.

This chain joins TRBV18 and TRBJ1-5; D is ambiguous. Looked up from germline, CDR1 is KGHSH and CDR2 is LQKENI. The CDR3 loop spans 13 amino acids. Trimming removed 6 bases at V and 5 bases at J, with 11 bases between. CDR3: CASSPDGDQPQHF. The CDR3 bases are TGTGCCAGCTCCCCTGATGGTGATCAGCCCCAGCATTTT.